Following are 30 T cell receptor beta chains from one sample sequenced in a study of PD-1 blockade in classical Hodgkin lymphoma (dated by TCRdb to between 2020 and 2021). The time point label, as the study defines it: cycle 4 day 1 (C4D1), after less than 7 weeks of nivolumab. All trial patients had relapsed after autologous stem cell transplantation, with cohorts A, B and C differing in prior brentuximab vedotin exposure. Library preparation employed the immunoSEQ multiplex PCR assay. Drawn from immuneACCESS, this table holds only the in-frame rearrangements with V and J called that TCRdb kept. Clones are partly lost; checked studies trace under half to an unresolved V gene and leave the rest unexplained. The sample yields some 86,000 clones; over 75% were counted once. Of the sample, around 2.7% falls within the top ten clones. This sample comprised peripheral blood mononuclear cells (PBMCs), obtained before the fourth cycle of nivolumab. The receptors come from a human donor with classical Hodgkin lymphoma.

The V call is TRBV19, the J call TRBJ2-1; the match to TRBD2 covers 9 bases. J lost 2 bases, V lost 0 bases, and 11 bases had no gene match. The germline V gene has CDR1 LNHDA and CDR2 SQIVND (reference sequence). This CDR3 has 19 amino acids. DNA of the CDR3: TGTGCCAGTAGTATAGATGCTCAGTTAGCGGGGGCCACCTACAATGAGCAGTTCTTC. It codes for CASSIDAQLAGATYNEQFF.

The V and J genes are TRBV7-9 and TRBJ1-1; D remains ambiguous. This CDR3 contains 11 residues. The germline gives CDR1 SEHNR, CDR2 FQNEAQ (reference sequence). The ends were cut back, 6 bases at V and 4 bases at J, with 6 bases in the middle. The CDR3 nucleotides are TGTGCCAGCAGGTTCTCCACTGAAGCTTTCTTT. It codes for CASRFSTEAFF.

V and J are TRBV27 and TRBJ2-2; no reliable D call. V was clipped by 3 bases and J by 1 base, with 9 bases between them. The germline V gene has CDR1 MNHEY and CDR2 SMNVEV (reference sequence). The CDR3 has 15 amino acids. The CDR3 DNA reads TGTGCCAGCAGTTTTCGTTCAGGGAACACCGGGGAGCTGTTTTTT. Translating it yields CASSFRSGNTGELFF.

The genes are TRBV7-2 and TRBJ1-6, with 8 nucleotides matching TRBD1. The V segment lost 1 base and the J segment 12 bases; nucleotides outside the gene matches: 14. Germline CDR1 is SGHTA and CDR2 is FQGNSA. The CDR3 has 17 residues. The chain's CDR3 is CASSLGQGAQLGIPLHF. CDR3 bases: TGTGCCAGCAGCTTAGGGCAGGGGGCCCAGCTAGGGATACCCCTCCACTTT.

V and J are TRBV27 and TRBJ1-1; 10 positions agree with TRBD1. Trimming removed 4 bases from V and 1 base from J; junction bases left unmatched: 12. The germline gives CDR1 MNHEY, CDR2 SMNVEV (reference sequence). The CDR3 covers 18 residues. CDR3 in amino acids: CASSSPLRDRGRNTEAFF. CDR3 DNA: TGTGCCAGCAGTTCCCCGCTGCGGGACAGGGGCCGGAACACTGAAGCTTTCTTT.

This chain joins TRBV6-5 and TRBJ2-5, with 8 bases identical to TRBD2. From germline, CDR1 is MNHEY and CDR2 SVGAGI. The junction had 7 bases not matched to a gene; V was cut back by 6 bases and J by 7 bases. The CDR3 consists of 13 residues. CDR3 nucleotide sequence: TGTGCCAGCAGAGACAGCGGGGGAATGACCCAGTACTTC. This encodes CASRDSGGMTQYF.

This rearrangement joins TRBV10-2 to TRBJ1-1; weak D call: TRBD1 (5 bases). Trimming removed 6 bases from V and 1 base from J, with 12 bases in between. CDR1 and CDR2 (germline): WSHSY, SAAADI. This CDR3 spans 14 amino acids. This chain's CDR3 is CASRNQGGNTEAFF. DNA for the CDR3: TGCGCCAGCAGGAACCAGGGTGGGAACACTGAAGCTTTCTTT.

CDR3 nucleotides: TGTGCCACCAGCAGAGCAGGGGAAGAGACCCAGTACTTC. This encodes CATSRAGEETQYF. The J gene is TRBJ2-5, the V gene TRBV15; maybe TRBD1 (6 bases). Trimming removed 1 base at V and 3 bases at J, with 6 bases between. Germline V lookup: CDR1 LNHNV, CDR2 YYDKDF (reference sequence). This CDR3 is 13 amino acids long. Filled out from reference TRBV15 and TRBJ2-5, the complete variable domain reads DAMVIQNPRYQVTQFGKPVTLSCSQTLNHNVMYWYQQKSSQAPKLLFHYYDKDFNNEADTPDNFQSRRPNTSFCFLDIRSPGLGDTAMYLCATSRAGEETQYFGPGTRLLVL.

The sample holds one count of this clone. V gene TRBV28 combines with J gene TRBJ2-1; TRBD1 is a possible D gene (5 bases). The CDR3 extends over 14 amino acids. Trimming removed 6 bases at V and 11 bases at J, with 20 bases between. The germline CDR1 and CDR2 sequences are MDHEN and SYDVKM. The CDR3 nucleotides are TGTGCCAGCAGGGCCGACCTTTACAGGAAGAAGCAGTTCTTC. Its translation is CASRADLYRKKQFF.

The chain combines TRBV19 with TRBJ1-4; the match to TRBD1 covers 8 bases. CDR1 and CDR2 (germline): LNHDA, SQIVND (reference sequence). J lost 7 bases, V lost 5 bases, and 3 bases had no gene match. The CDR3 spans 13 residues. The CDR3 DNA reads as TGTGCCAGTAGTTCTGGACAGGGTGAAAAACTGTTTTTT. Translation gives CASSSGQGEKLFF.

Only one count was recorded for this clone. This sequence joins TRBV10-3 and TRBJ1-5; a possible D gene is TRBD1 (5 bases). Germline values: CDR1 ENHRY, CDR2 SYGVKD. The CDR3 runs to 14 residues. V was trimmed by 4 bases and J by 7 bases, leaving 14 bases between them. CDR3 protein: CAISVDRSEQPQHF. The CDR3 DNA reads TGTGCCATCAGTGTCGACAGAAGTGAACAGCCCCAGCATTTT.

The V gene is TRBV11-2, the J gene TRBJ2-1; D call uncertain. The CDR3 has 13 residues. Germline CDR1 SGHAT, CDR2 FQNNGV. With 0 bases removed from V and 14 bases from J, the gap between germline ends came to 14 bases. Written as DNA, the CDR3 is TGTGCCAGCAGCTTAGATATCAGCCAGTCGGAGTTCTTC. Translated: CASSLDISQSEFF. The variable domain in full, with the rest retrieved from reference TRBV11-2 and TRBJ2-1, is EAGVAQSPRYKIIEKRQSVAFWCNPISGHATLYWYQQILGQGPKLLIQFQNNGVVDDSQLPKDRFSAERLKGVDSTLKIQPAKLEDSAVYLCASSLDISQSEFFGPGTRLTVL.

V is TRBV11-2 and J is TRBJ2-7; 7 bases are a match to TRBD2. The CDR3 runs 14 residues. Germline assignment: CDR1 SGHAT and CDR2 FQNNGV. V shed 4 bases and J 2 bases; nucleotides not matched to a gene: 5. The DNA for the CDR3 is TGTGCCAGCAGCTATGGGGGGGGAACCTACGAGCAGTACTTC. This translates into CASSYGGGTYEQYF.

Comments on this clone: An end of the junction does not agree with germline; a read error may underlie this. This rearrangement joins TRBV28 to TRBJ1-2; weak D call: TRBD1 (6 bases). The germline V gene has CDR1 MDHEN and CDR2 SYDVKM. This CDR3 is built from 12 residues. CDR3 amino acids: CASSFLGGASSF. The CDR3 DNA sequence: TGTGCCAGCAGTTTCCTAGGGGGGGCGTCCTCCTTC.

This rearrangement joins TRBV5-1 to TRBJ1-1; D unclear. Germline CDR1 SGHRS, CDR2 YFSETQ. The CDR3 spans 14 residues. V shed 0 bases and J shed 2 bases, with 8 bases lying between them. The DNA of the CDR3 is TGCGCCAGCAGCTTGGCCATGGCAAACACTGAAGCTTTCTTT. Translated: CASSLAMANTEAFF.

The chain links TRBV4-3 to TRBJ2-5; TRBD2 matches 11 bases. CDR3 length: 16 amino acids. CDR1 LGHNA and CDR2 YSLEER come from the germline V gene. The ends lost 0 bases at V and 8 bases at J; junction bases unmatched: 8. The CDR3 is CASSQDLAGGRGTQYF. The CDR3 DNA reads TGCGCCAGCAGCCAAGATCTAGCGGGGGGCCGGGGTACCCAGTACTTC.

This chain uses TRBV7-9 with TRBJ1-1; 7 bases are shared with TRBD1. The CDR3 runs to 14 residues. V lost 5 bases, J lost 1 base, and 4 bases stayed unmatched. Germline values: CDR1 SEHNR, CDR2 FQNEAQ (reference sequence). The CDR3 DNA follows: TGTGCCAGCAGCCCCCGGACAGGGAACACTGAAGCTTTCTTT. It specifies CASSPRTGNTEAFF.

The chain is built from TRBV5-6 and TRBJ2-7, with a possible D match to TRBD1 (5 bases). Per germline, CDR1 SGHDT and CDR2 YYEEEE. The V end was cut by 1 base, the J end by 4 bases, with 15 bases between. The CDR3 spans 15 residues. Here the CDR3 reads CASSLISVQGYEQYF. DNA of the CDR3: TGTGCCAGCAGCTTGATTTCGGTTCAGGGTTACGAGCAGTACTTC.

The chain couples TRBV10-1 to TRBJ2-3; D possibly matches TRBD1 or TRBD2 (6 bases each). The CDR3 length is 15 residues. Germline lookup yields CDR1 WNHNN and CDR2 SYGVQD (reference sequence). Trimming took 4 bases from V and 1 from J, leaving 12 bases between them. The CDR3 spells CASSGSRGRTDTQYF. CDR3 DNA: TGCGCCAGCAGTGGAAGTCGGGGGCGCACAGATACGCAGTATTTT.

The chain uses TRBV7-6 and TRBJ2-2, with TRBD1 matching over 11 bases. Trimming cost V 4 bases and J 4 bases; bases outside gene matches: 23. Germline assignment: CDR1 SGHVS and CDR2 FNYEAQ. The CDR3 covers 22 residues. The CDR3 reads CASSYGVAAGQGVEWSTGELFF. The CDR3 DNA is TGTGCCAGCAGCTATGGGGTGGCAGCGGGACAGGGGGTCGAATGGAGCACCGGGGAGCTGTTTTTT.

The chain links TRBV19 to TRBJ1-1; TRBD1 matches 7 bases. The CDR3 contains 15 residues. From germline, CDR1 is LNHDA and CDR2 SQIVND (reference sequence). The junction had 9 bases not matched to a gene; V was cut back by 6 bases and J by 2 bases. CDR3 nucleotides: TGTGCCAGTAGAGGACAGGACAGGATCAACACTGAAGCTTTCTTT. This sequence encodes CASRGQDRINTEAFF.

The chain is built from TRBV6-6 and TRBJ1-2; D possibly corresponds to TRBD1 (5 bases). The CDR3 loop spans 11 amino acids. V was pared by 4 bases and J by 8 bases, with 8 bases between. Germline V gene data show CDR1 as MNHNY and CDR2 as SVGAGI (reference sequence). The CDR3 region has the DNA TGTGCCAGCAGTTCAGGGAGGGGCTACACCTTC. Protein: CASSSGRGYTF.

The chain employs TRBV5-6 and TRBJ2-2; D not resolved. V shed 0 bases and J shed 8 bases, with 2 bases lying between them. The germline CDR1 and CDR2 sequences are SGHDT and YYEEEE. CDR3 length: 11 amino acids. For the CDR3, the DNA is TGTGCCAGCAGCTTGGCAGGGGAGCTGTTTTTT. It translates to CASSLAGELFF.

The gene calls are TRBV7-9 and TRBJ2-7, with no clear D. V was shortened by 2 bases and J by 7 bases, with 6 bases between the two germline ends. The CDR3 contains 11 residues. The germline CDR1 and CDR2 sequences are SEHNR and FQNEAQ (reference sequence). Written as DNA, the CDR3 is TGTGCCAGCAGCTTAAACGGGGAGCAGTACTTC. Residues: CASSLNGEQYF.

The DNA of the CDR3 is TGTGCCAGTAGTCAAGATTCAGGGGTCAATGAGCAGTTCTTC. Translating gives CASSQDSGVNEQFF. The chain joins TRBV19 to TRBJ2-1, with D possibly TRBD1 on 6 matching bases. V lost 5 bases and J 6 bases, leaving 14 bases between the germline ends. The CDR3 covers 14 residues. The germline gives CDR1 LNHDA, CDR2 SQIVND (reference sequence).

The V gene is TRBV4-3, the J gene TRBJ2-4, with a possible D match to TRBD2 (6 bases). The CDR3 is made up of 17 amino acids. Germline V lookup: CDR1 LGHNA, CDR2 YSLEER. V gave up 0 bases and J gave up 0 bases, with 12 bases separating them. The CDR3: CASSQESGLIAKNIQYF. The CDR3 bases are TGCGCCAGCAGCCAAGAATCCGGACTAATAGCCAAAAACATTCAGTACTTC.

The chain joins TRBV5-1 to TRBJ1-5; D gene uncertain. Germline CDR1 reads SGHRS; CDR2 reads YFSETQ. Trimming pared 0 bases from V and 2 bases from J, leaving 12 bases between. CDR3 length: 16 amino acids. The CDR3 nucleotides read TGCGCCAGCAGCTTGGGGCTCTCCGTCGGCAATCAGCCCCAGCATTTT. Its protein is CASSLGLSVGNQPQHF.

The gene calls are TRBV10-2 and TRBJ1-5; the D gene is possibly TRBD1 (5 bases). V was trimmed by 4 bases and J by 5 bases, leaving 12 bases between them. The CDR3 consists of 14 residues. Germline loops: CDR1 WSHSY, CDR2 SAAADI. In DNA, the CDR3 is TGCGCCAGCAGTGCAGGTAGGGGAGATCAGCCCCAGCATTTT. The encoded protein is CASSAGRGDQPQHF.

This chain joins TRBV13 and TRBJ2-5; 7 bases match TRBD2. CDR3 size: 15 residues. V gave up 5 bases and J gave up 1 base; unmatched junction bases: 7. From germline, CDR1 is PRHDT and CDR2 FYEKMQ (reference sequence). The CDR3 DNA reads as TGTGCCAGCAGCACCCGGACTAGGCTCCAAGAGACCCAGTACTTC. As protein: CASSTRTRLQETQYF.

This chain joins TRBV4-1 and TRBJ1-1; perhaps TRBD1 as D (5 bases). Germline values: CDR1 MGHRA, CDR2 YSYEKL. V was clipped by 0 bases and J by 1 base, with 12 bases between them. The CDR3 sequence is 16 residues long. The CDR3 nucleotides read TGCGCCAGCAGCCAAGACGGGGCGAGGAAGAACACTGAAGCTTTCTTT. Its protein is CASSQDGARKNTEAFF.